Detailed here is one TCR beta chain. The data were obtained in a study of blood T cell repertoires in COVID-19. Study as a whole: Whether acute or convalescent, the COVID-19 samples came from the United States, Italy and Spain. PBMCs, B-cell-depleted T cells, or T cells provided the cDNA or gDNA that made up the material.

The CDR3 is 15 amino acids. CDR1 LGHDT and CDR2 YNNKEL come from the germline V gene (reference sequence). V was trimmed by 3 bases and J by 6 bases, leaving 17 bases between them. Original handling: Estimates of nucleated cell counts were drawn from the amplification of reference gene primers. Profiled with immunoSEQ multiplex PCR; TCRdb holds only in-frame clones, not every one. V and J calls and clone size are given by that table; D and trimming were obtained from the DNA. The table has around 150,000 clones, approximately 83% seen once; the top ten hold 8% to 9.5%. This chain joins TRBV3-1 (or the pseudogene TRBV3-2) and TRBJ1-2; D remains unclear. The sample taken for sequencing was peripheral blood. The TCR originated in an elderly woman with active or convalescent COVID-19. In nucleotides, the CDR3 is TGTGCCAGCAGCCAGCGAAGCGGGATTCTTAATGGCTACACCTTC. It translates to CASSQRSGILNGYTF.